The T cell receptor beta chain described here comes from a study of technical replicates of blood from a handful of donors. This clone has just one count. This table comes from immunoSEQ multiplex PCR, and its TCRdb copy is limited to in-frame clones, with some not included. The repertoire holds about 81,000 clones, 95% to 97% seen once, with 0.2% in the top ten. This TCR derives from a human donor in good health. The sample consisted of T cells isolated from PBMCs.

As DNA, the CDR3 is TGTGCCAGCTCCCTCGTACACTACGAGCAGTACTTC. This encodes CASSLVHYEQYF. The chain links TRBV2 to TRBJ2-7, with D unresolved. Germline-derived CDR1 and CDR2 are SNHLY and FYNNEI. This CDR3 contains 12 residues. The V and J ends lost 8 bases and 3 bases respectively, with 11 bases between them.